The T cell receptor (beta chain) described here comes from a study of beta chain features in type 1 diabetes. Study-level background: Examination covered almost 110,000,000 sorted cells spanning all samples. Findings of the study overall: Within patients, naive, central memory and Treg TCRB repertoires seemed more similar than within healthy donors. Researchers report that Type 1 diabetes patients had moderately but significantly shorter TCRB CDR3s across all four CD4+ subsets.

A CD45RO/CCR7/CD25/CD127/CD95/CD27 panel sorted naive, central memory, regulatory and stem cell-like memory CD4+ cells. V dropped 3 bases and J dropped 3 bases, with 8 bases sitting between them. CDR1 is ENHRY, CDR2 SYGVKD, per germline. This CDR3 comprises 13 residues. Expressed TCRB transcripts were sequenced because the entire RNA isolate underwent reverse transcription. The assay was immunoSEQ multiplex PCR, and TCRdb's table has in-frame clones only and misses some. The data show fewer than 900,000 clones, about a sixth seen once. This clone turned up a few times. Antigen: not known. This receptor was obtained from a woman under 30 in good health. Source material: naive CD4+ T cells from blood. The chain uses TRBV10-3 and TRBJ1-2; D is unclear. As DNA, the CDR3 is TGTGCCATCAGTGAAAAGAGGGACTATGGCTACACCTTC. Its protein is CAISEKRDYGYTF.